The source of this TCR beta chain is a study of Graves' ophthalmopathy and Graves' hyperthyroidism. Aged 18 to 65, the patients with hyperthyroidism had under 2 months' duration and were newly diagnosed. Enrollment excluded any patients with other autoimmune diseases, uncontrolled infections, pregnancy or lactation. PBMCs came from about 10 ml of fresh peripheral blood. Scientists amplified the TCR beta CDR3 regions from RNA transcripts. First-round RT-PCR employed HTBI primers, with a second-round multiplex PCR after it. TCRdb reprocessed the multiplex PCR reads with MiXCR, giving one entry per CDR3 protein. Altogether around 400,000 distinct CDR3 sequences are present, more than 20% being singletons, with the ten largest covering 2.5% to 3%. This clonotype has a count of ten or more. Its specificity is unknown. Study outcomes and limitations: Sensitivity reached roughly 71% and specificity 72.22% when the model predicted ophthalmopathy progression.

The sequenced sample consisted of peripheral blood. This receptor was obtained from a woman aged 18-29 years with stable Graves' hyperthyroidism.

The CDR3 is CASSDFGQDTEAFF. Written as DNA, the CDR3 is TGTGCCAGCAGTGACTTCGGACAGGACACTGAAGCTTTCTTT. J is TRBJ1-1 and V is TRBV6-1; TRBD1 matches 7 bases. The CDR3 loop spans 14 amino acids. CDR1 MNHNS and CDR2 SASEGT come from the germline V gene. With V trimmed by 3 bases and J by 3 bases, 4 bases remained unmatched.